This TCR beta chain appears in the sequencing data of a study of blood T cell repertoires in COVID-19. Assay: immunoSEQ multiplex PCR; the TCRdb copy retains only in-frame clones and omits some. The repertoire holds about 270,000 clones, with approximately 90% as singletons. This TCR came from a middle-aged man who had been exposed to COVID-19. Source material: PBMCs or T cells enriched from blood (not recorded which).

CDR3 in amino acids: CAPGGGSENEQFF. In DNA, the CDR3 is TGTGCCCCCGGGGGGGGCTCGGAGAATGAGCAGTTCTTC. J is TRBJ2-1 and V is TRBV7-9; 8 bases match TRBD2. CDR3 length: 13 amino acids. Trimming took 11 bases from V and 7 from J; bases not matched to a gene: 10. Germline CDR1 is SEHNR and CDR2 is FQNEAQ (reference sequence). The full variable domain, its missing parts supplied by reference TRBV7-9 and TRBJ2-1, is DTGVSQNPRHKITKRGQNVTFRCDPISEHNRLYWYRQTLGQGPEFLTYFQNEAQLEKSRLLSDRFSAERPKGSFSTLEIQRTEQGDSAMYLCAPGGGSENEQFFGPGTRLTVL.